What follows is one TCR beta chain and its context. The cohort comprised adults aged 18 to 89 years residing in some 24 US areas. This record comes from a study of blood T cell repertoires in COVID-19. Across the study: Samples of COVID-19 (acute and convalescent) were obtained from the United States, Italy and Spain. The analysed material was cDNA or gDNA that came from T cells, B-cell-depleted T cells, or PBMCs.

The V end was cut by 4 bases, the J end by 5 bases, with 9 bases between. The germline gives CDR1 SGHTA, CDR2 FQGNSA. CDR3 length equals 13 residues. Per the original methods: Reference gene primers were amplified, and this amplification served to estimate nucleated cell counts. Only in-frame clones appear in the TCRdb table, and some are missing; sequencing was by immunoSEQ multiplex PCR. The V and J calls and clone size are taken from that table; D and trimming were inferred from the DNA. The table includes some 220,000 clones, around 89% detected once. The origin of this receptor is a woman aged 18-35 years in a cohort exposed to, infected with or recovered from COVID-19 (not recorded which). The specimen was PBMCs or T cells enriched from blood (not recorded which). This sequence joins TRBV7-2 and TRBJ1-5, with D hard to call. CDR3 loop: CASSSSMDQPQHF. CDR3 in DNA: TGTGCCAGCAGCTCAAGCATGGATCAGCCCCAGCATTTT.